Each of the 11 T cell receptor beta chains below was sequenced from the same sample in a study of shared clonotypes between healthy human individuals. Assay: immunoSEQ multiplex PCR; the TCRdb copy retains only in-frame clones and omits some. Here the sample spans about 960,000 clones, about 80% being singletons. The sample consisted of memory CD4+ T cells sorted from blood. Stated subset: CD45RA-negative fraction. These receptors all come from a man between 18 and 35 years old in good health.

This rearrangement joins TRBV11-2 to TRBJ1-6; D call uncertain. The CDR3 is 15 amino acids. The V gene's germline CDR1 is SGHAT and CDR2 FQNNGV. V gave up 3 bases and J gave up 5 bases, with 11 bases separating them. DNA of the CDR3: TGTGCCAGCAGCTTCCAGACAACCAATAATTCACCCCTCCACTTT. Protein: CASSFQTTNNSPLHF.

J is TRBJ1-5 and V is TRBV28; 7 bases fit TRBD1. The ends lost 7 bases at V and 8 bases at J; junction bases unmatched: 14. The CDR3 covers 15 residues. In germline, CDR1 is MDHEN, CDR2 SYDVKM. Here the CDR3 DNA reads TGTGCCAGCACTACCCTCTTGAGGGGGCTAGAGCCCCAGCATTTT. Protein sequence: CASTTLLRGLEPQHF.

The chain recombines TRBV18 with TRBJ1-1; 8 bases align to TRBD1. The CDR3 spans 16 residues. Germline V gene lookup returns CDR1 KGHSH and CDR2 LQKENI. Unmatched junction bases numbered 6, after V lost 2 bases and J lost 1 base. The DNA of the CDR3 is TGTGCCAGCTCACCAGTGACAGGGGTCGGGAACACTGAAGCTTTCTTT. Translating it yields CASSPVTGVGNTEAFF.

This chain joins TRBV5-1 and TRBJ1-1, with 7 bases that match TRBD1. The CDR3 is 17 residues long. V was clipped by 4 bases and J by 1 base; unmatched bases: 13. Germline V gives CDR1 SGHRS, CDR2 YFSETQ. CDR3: CASSREGGWEGNTEAFF. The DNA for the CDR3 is TGCGCCAGCAGCCGGGAAGGGGGCTGGGAAGGGAACACTGAAGCTTTCTTT.

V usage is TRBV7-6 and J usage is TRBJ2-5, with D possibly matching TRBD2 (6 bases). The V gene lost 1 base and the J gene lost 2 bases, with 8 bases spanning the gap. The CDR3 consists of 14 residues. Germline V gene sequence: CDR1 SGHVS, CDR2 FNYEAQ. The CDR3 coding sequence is TGTGCCAGCAGCTTAGGTCGGGGGCAAGAGACCCAGTACTTC. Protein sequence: CASSLGRGQETQYF.

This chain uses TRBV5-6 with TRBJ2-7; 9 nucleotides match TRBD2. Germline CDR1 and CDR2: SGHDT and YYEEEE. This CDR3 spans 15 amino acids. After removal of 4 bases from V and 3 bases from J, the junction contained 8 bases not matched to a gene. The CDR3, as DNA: TGTGCCAGCAGCATCTTGCAAGCGGGGGGCTACGAGCAGTACTTC. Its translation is CASSILQAGGYEQYF.

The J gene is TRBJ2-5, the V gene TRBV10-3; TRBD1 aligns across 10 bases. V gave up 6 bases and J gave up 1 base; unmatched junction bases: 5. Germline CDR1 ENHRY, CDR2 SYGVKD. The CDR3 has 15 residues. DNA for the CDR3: TGTGCCATCAGGCGCGGGACAGGGGCCCAAGAGACCCAGTACTTC. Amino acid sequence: CAIRRGTGAQETQYF.

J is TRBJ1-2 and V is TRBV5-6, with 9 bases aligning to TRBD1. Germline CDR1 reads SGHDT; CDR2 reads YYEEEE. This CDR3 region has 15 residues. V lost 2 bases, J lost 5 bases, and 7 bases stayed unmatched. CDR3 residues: CASSLQGADTYGYTF. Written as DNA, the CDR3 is TGTGCCAGCAGCTTACAGGGGGCGGATACTTATGGCTACACCTTC.

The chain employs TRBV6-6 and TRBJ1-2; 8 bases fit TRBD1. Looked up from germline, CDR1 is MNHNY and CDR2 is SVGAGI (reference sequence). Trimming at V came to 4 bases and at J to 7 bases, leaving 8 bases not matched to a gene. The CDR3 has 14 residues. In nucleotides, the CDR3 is TGTGCCAGCAGTTTACAGGGGGGGGCTAGTGGCTACACCTTC. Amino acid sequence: CASSLQGGASGYTF.

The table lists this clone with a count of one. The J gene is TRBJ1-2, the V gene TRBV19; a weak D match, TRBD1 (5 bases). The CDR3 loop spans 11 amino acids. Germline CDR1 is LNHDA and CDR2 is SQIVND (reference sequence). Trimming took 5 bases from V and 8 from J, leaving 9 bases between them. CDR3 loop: CASSGTRGYTF. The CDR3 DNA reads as TGTGCCAGTAGTGGGACTCGGGGCTACACCTTC.

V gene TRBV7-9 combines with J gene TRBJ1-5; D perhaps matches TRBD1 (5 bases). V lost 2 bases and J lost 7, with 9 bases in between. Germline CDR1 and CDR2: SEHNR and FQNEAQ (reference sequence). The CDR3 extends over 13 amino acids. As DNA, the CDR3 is TGTGCCAGCAGCTTATTAGAGGGGCAGCCCCAGCATTTT. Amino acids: CASSLLEGQPQHF.